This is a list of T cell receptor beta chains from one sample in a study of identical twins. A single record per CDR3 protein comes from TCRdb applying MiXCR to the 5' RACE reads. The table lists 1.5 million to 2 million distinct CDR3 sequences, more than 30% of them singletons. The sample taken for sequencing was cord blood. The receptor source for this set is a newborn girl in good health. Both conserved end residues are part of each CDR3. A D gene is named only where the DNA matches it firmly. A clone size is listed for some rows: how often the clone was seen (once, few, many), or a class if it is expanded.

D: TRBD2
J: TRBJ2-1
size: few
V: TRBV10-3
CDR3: CAISEVASGGGSQFF
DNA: TGTGCCATCAGTGAGGTGGCTAGCGGGGGGGGTTCCCAGTTCTTC

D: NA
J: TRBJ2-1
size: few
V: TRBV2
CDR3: CASRSQGPNEQFF
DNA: TGTGCCAGCAGATCTCAGGGTCCCAATGAGCAGTTCTTC

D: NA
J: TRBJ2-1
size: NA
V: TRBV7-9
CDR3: CASSLDAGEFGISYNEQFF
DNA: TGTGCCAGCAGCTTAGATGCAGGGGAATTTGGAATATCCTACAATGAGCAGTTCTTC

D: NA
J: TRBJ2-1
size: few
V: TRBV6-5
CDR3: CASNKVSGEGYNEQFF
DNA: TGTGCCAGCAATAAGGTCTCGGGTGAGGGCTACAATGAGCAGTTCTTC

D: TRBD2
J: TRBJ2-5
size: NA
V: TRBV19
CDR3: CASSMGTRKETQYF
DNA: TGTGCCAGTAGTATGGGGACTAGAAAAGAGACCCAGTACTTC

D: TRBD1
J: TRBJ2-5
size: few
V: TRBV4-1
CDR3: CASSHPSAGQGTLGFQETQYF
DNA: TGCGCCAGCAGCCATCCCTCGGCGGGACAGGGGACCCTGGGCTTCCAAGAGACCCAGTACTTC

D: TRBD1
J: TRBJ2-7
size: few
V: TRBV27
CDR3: CASSPPSTGWNEQYF
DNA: TGTGCCAGCAGTCCCCCCTCGACAGGGTGGAACGAGCAGTACTTC

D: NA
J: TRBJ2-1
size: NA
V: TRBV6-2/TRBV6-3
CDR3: CASSHLGGQETQFF
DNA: TGTGCCAGCAGTCACCTCGGAGGACAAGAGACCCAGTTCTTC

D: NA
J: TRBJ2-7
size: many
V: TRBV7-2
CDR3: CASSLRLAPLGYEQYF
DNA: TGTGCCAGCAGCTTAAGGCTAGCACCCTTAGGCTACGAGCAGTACTTC

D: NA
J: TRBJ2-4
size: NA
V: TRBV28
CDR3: CASSLGPKLSKAKNIQYF
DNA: TGTGCCAGCAGTTTGGGACCAAAACTCTCTAAAGCCAAAAACATTCAGTACTTC

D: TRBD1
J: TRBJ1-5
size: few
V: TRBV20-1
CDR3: CSTLRDRNNQPQHF
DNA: TGCAGTACCCTCCGGGACAGAAACAATCAGCCCCAGCATTTT

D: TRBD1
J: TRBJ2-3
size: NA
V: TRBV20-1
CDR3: CSARGGQGKSTDTQYF
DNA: TGCAGTGCTAGAGGAGGACAGGGGAAGAGCACAGATACGCAGTATTTT

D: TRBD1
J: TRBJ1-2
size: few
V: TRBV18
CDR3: CASSPQGVNGYTF
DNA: TGTGCCAGCTCTCCCCAGGGGGTGAATGGCTACACCTTC

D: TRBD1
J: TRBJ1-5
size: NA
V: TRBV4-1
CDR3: CASSQGGTGRGQPQHF
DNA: TGCGCCAGCAGCCAAGGCGGGACAGGGAGGGGTCAGCCCCAGCATTTT

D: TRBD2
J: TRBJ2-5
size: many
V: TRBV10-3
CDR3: CAISERGLASLGDQYF
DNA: TGTGCCATCAGTGAGCGGGGACTAGCGTCACTAGGAGACCAGTACTTC

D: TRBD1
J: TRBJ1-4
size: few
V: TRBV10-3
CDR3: CAISRTGANEKLFF
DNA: TGTGCCATCAGTCGGACAGGGGCTAATGAAAAACTGTTTTTT

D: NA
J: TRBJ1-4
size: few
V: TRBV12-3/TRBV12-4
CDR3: CASSPRVAATNEKLFF
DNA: TGTGCCAGCAGCCCCCGGGTCGCGGCAACTAATGAAAAACTGTTTTTT

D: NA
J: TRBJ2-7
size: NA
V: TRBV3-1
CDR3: CASRKQGEQYF
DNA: TGTGCCAGCAGAAAGCAGGGCGAGCAGTACTTC

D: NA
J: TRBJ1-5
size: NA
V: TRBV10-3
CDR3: CAISENGVQPQHF
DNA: TGTGCCATCAGTGAAAATGGAGTTCAGCCCCAGCATTTT

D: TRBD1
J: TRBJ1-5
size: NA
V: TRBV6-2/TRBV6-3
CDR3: CASSSPNRGGNQPQHF
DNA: TGTGCCAGCAGTTCCCCGAACAGGGGTGGGAATCAGCCCCAGCATTTT

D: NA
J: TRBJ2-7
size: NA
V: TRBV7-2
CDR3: CASSLELGVRYF
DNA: TGTGCCAGCAGCTTAGAACTAGGGGTGAGGTACTTC

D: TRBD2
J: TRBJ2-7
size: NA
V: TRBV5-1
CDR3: CASSLATSGNTYEQYF
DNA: TGCGCCAGCAGCTTGGCGACTAGCGGGAACACCTACGAGCAGTACTTC

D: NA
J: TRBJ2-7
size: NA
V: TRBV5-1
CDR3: CASSLGDRQGMDEQYF
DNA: TGCGCCAGCAGCTTGGGCGACCGGCAGGGAATGGACGAGCAGTACTTC

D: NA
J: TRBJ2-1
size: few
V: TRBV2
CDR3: CASSRGFYNEQFF
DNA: TGTGCCAGCAGCAGGGGCTTCTACAATGAGCAGTTCTTC

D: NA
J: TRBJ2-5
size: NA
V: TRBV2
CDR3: CASSNPGNEQYF
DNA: TGTGCCAGCAGTAATCCAGGCAATGAGCAGTACTTC

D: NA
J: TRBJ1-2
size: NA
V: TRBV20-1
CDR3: CSAGTQGIGYTF
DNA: TGCAGTGCTGGGACACAGGGAATCGGCTACACCTTC

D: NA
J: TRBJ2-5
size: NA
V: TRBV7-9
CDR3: CASRPRGGEETQYF
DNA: TGTGCCAGCAGGCCCAGGGGCGGAGAAGAGACCCAGTACTTC

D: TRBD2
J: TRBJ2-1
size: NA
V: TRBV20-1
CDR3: CSARRGTSGVYNEQFF
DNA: TGCAGTGCTAGACGCGGGACTAGCGGGGTCTACAATGAGCAGTTCTTC

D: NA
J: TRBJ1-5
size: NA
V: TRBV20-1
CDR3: CSALKVGRDQPQHF
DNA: TGCAGTGCGCTCAAAGTGGGCAGGGATCAGCCCCAGCATTTT

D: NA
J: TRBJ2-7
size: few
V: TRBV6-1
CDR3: CASSESWVGYEQYF
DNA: TGTGCCAGCAGTGAAAGTTGGGTGGGCTACGAGCAGTACTTC

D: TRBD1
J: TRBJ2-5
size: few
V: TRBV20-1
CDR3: CSARDSRQGAFLETQYF
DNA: TGCAGTGCTAGAGATTCCCGACAGGGGGCTTTTCTAGAGACCCAGTACTTC

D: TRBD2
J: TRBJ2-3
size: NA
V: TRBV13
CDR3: CAGSSGGLATDTQYF
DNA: TGTGCCGGCAGCTCCGGTGGACTAGCCACAGATACGCAGTATTTT

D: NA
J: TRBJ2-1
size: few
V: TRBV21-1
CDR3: CASSKGAGEQFF
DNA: TGTGCCAGCAGCAAAGGGGCGGGTGAGCAGTTCTTC

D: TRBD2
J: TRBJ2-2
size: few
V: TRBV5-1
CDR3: CASSLGSGPNTGELFF
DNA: TGCGCCAGCAGCTTGGGTAGCGGGCCTAACACCGGGGAGCTGTTTTTT

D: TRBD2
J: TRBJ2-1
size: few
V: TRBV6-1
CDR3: CASSGLAGGHYNEQFF
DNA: TGTGCCAGCAGCGGGCTAGCGGGAGGGCACTACAATGAGCAGTTCTTC

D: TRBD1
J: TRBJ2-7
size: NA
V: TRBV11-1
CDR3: CAGSSGQGLYEQYF
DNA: TGTGCCGGCAGCTCTGGACAGGGGCTCTACGAGCAGTACTTC

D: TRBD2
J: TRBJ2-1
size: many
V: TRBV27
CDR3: CASSLIAGVYNEQFF
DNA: TGTGCCAGCAGTTTGATAGCGGGGGTATACAATGAGCAGTTCTTC

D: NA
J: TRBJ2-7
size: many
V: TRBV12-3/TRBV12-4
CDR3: CASSLGHKLSYEQYF
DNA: TGTGCCAGCAGTTTAGGGCACAAATTATCCTACGAGCAGTACTTC

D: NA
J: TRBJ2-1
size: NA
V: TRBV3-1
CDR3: CASKFGGGAYNEQFF
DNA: TGTGCCAGCAAGTTTGGCGGAGGGGCCTACAATGAGCAGTTCTTC

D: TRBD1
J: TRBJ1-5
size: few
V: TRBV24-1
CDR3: CATSDGTDPQHF
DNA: TGTGCCACCAGTGACGGGACAGACCCCCAGCATTTT

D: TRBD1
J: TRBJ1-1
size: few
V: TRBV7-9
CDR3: CASSPLGQGEPFF
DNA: TGTGCCAGCAGCCCCCTGGGACAGGGGGAACCTTTCTTT

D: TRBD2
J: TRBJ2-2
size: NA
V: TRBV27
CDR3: CASSLSGRANTGELFF
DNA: TGTGCCAGCAGTTTGAGCGGGAGGGCGAACACCGGGGAGCTGTTTTTT

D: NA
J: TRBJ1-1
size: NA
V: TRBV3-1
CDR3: CASSQEEGYTEASF
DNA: TGTGCCAGCAGCCAAGAGGAGGGCTACACTGAAGCTTCCTTT

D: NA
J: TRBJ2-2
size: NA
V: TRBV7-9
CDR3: CASSLTYSGPPNTGELFF
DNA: TGTGCCAGCAGCTTAACCTACTCCGGGCCCCCGAACACCGGGGAGCTGTTTTTT

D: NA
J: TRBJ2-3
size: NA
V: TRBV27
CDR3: CASSSISGGLRTDTQYF
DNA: TGTGCCAGCAGTTCGATTTCTGGGGGGCTTCGCACAGATACGCAGTATTTT

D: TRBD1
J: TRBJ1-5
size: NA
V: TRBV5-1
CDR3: CASSPGTGHSNQPQHF
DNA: TGCGCCAGCAGCCCCGGGACAGGGCACTCCAATCAGCCCCAGCATTTT

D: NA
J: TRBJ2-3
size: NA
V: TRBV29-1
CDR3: CSVDLSTDAQYF
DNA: TGCAGCGTGGACCTTAGCACAGATGCGCAGTATTTT

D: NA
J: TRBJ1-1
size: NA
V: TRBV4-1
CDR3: CASSQDRHIAFF
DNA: TGCGCCAGCAGCCAGGACCGACATATTGCTTTCTTT

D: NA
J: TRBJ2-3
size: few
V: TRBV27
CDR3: CAAQPLGTTPSTDTQYF
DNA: TGTGCCGCCCAACCTTTAGGGACAACCCCTAGCACAGATACGCAGTATTTT

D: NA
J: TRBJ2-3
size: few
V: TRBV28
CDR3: CASIGGGTDTQYF
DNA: TGTGCCAGCATCGGGGGCGGCACAGATACGCAGTATTTT

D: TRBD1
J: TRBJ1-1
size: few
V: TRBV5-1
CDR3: CASSPRGQGVSEAFF
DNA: TGCGCCAGCAGCCCCCGGGGACAGGGGGTCTCTGAAGCTTTCTTT

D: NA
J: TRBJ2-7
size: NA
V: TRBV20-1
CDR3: CSARDHDEQYF
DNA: TGCAGTGCTAGAGATCATGACGAGCAGTACTTC